This TCR beta chain was profiled in a study of blood T cells in healthy people across ages. Study context: About one barcoded beta molecule per two T cells came from capture by template switching. Broader study findings: Age brought a roughly linear fall in TCR beta diversity measured per million T cells.

It was with a sample-barcoded 5' primer and a J-beta primer mix that a second PCR of roughly 7 to 12 cycles was run. TCRdb called the 5' RACE reads again in MiXCR, with one record for every CDR3 protein. The repertoire includes 700,000 to 1,000,000 distinct CDR3 sequences, about 42% of them detected once, and roughly 19% sits in the top ten. This clonotype was counted ten times or more. Its cognate antigen is unknown. The sequenced sample consisted of blood. This clonotype was obtained from a man aged 55 to 70 in good health.

The CDR3 bases are TGTGCCAGCAGCTTGCGGGCCCAGGGAAGCAGAGGCTACACCTTC. Its translation is CASSLRAQGSRGYTF. This rearrangement joins TRBV13 to TRBJ1-2; a possible D gene is TRBD1 (5 bases). The CDR3 runs 15 residues. Looked up from germline, CDR1 is PRHDT and CDR2 is FYEKMQ (reference sequence). Between the trimmed V and J ends, which lost 3 bases and 8 bases, there was a span of 19 bases.